Following are 26 T cell receptor beta chains from one sample sequenced in a study of vaccination effects on CD4 cells after COVID-19. These receptors have no identified antigens. Libraries were prepared by immunoSEQ multiplex PCR; TCRdb keeps only in-frame clonotypes and omits some of them. The table includes roughly 26,000 clones, 75% to 85% detected once. Antigen-specific CD4+ T cells expanded by the ViraFEST assay with viral peptide pools were then sequenced. Culturing for 10 days preceded CD4+ T cell isolation. SARS-CoV-2 infected the person between March and December 2020, as confirmed by PCR. The specimen was CD4+ T cells from PBMCs cultured with HCoV-NL63 spike peptides, collected before COVID-19 vaccination. The receptors were sampled from a human donor who had a prior SARS-CoV-2 infection.

In its sample, this clone was seen once. CDR3 sequence reads: CASSPPTGYYEQYF. Here the CDR3 DNA reads TGTGCCAGCTCACCACCGACAGGGTACTACGAGCAGTACTTC. V usage is TRBV18 and J usage is TRBJ2-7, with 7 bases aligning to TRBD1. The CDR3 runs to 14 residues. Trimming cost V 0 bases and J 3 bases; bases outside gene matches: 2. Per germline, CDR1 KGHSH and CDR2 LQKENI.

This clone has only one observation. The genes are TRBV7-2 and TRBJ2-7; D is ambiguous. The germline V and J ends were trimmed by 2 bases and 3 bases, with 2 bases remaining between them. Germline lookup yields CDR1 SGHTA and CDR2 FQGNSA. The CDR3 has 11 amino acids. CDR3 nucleotides: TGTGCCAGCAGCTTAAACTACGAGCAGTACTTC. It codes for CASSLNYEQYF. The full variable domain, completed using reference TRBV7-2 and TRBJ2-7, is GAGVSQSPSNKVTEKGKDVELRCDPISGHTALYWYRQSLGQGLEFLIYFQGNSAPDKSGLPSDRFSAERTGGSVSTLTIQRTQQEDSAVYLCASSLNYEQYFGPGTRLTVT.

The chain uses TRBV12-3 or TRBV12-4 and TRBJ2-2; no definite D call. Trimming shortened V by 6 bases and J by 4 bases, and 6 bases separated the two germline ends. The CDR3 consists of 12 residues. CDR3 sequence (DNA): TGTGCCAGCAGCCCCGCCACCGGGGAGCTGTTTTTT. It is translated as CASSPATGELFF.

This chain uses TRBV4-3 with TRBJ1-4; no definite D call. CDR1 and CDR2 (germline): LGHNA, YSLEER. The CDR3 consists of 16 residues. Trimming cost V 0 bases and J 8 bases, with 16 bases left between them. The CDR3 coding sequence is TGCGCCAGCAGCCAAGATCCGGGGTTAAGCGGGGAAAAACTGTTTTTT. This codes for CASSQDPGLSGEKLFF.

This clone was observed a few times. The V gene is TRBV4-2, the J gene TRBJ2-1; TRBD1 or TRBD2 may be the D gene (5 bases each). The CDR3 is 14 residues long. V shed 5 bases and J shed 1 base, with 9 bases lying between them. Germline-derived CDR1 and CDR2 are LGHNA and YNFKEQ. The CDR3 region is CASSKGTSYNEQFF. CDR3 DNA sequence: TGTGCCAGCAGCAAAGGGACGTCCTACAATGAGCAGTTCTTC.

The rearrangement uses TRBV5-1 and TRBJ1-1; D gene ambiguous. The CDR3 covers 17 residues. The germline gives CDR1 SGHRS, CDR2 YFSETQ. V lost 4 bases to trimming and J lost 1 base, with 20 bases between them. The CDR3 DNA follows: TGCGCCAGCAGCCTTGGTCCGGGGTCCTCCGGGAACACTGAAGCTTTCTTT. This gives the protein CASSLGPGSSGNTEAFF.

This clone was found once. This chain uses TRBV5-1 with TRBJ1-3; D is uncertain. V lost 0 bases, J lost 0 bases, and 13 bases lay in between. The CDR3 loop spans 17 amino acids. CDR1 is SGHRS and CDR2 is YFSETQ in the germline V gene. The DNA for the CDR3 is TGCGCCAGCAGCTTGGCTCCCCTGGGCTCCTCTGGAAACACCATATATTTT. This gives the protein CASSLAPLGSSGNTIYF.

The chain links TRBV30 to TRBJ1-1; the match to TRBD1 covers 9 bases. V trimming: 2 bases; J trimming: 4 bases; junction bases outside the gene matches: 8. Germline V gene lookup returns CDR1 GTSNPN and CDR2 SVGIG (reference sequence). The CDR3 runs 15 residues. The CDR3 nucleotides read TGTGCCTGGAGTAAACAGGGGGCGGCGGTCACTGAAGCTTTCTTT. Its protein is CAWSKQGAAVTEAFF.

The chain joins TRBV2 to TRBJ2-2, with D maybe TRBD1 (5 bases). This CDR3 region has 17 residues. Per germline, CDR1 SNHLY and CDR2 FYNNEI. The ends were cut back, 1 base at V and 3 bases at J, with 15 bases in the middle. This CDR3 reads CASSEGRKTAYTGELFF. The DNA of the CDR3 is TGTGCCAGCAGTGAAGGAAGGAAGACAGCCTACACCGGGGAGCTGTTTTTT.

The chain employs TRBV5-4 and TRBJ2-1; D ambiguous. This CDR3 spans 15 amino acids. Germline V CDR1 and CDR2: SGHNT, YYREEE (reference sequence). With 5 bases removed from V and 0 bases from J, the gap between germline ends came to 12 bases. For the CDR3, the DNA is TGTGCCAGCAGACTGGACCAGAGCTCCTACAATGAGCAGTTCTTC. Amino acid sequence: CASRLDQSSYNEQFF.

The chain has TRBV4-2 and TRBJ2-3; TRBD2 might be the D (5 bases). V lost 1 base and J lost 0, with 11 bases in between. The CDR3 covers 16 residues. Looked up from germline, CDR1 is LGHNA and CDR2 is YNFKEQ. CDR3 loop: CASSQVGAESTDTQYF. The DNA of the CDR3 is TGTGCCAGCAGCCAAGTGGGAGCGGAGAGCACAGATACGCAGTATTTT.

V usage is TRBV27 and J usage is TRBJ1-6; possibly TRBD1 for D (6 bases). CDR1 is MNHEY, CDR2 SMNVEV, per germline (reference sequence). The CDR3 totals 17 residues. The V and J ends lost 4 bases and 7 bases respectively, with 20 bases between them. CDR3: CASSWEPRPGQNSPLHF. Here the CDR3 DNA reads TGTGCCAGCAGTTGGGAACCCCGCCCGGGACAAAATTCACCCCTCCACTTT.

The V and J genes are TRBV11-2 and TRBJ2-3; no clear D. The CDR3 length is 16 residues. Germline V CDR1 and CDR2: SGHAT, FQNNGV. V was trimmed by 2 bases and J by 0 bases, leaving 12 bases between them. The CDR3 protein is CASSLRNPASTDTQYF. CDR3 sequence (DNA): TGTGCCAGCAGCTTAAGGAATCCCGCCAGCACAGATACGCAGTATTTT. Based on the CDR3 plus reference TRBV11-2 and TRBJ2-3, the full variable domain is EAGVAQSPRYKIIEKRQSVAFWCNPISGHATLYWYQQILGQGPKLLIQFQNNGVVDDSQLPKDRFSAERLKGVDSTLKIQPAKLEDSAVYLCASSLRNPASTDTQYFGPGTRLTVL.

The chain couples TRBV5-1 to TRBJ1-5; D may be TRBD1 (5 bases). The V end lost 0 bases, the J end lost 5 bases, and 9 bases lay between the germline ends. CDR1 and CDR2 from the germline V gene are SGHRS and YFSETQ. The CDR3 is made up of 14 amino acids. The CDR3 protein is CASSLEGRDQPQHF. Written as DNA, the CDR3 is TGCGCCAGCAGCTTGGAGGGGAGGGATCAGCCCCAGCATTTT.

The chain uses TRBV18 and TRBJ1-2; D gene ambiguous. Germline V CDR1 and CDR2: KGHSH, LQKENI. This CDR3 is 16 amino acids long. Trimming stripped 3 bases from V and 0 bases from J, with 14 bases between. CDR3 loop: CASSPFRLEANYGYTF. The CDR3 nucleotides read TGTGCCAGCTCACCTTTCCGACTGGAAGCTAACTATGGCTACACCTTC.

V and J are TRBV15 and TRBJ2-7; D is possibly TRBD2 (6 bases). Trimming took off 0 bases at V and 3 bases at J, with 15 bases between the two ends. This CDR3 region has 16 residues. Germline V CDR1 and CDR2: LNHNV, YYDKDF (reference sequence). The CDR3 DNA reads TGTGCCACCAGCAGAGATCTCCCGGGAGTCGGCTACGAGCAGTACTTC. Its translation is CATSRDLPGVGYEQYF.

This chain links TRBV3-1 (or the pseudogene TRBV3-2) with TRBJ2-1; 12 bases agree with TRBD2. CDR3 length equals 15 residues. Trimming at V came to 4 bases and at J to 7 bases, leaving 5 bases not matched to a gene. The germline V gene encodes CDR1 LGHDT and CDR2 YNNKEL (reference sequence). This chain's CDR3 is CASSRPGTSGNEQFF. The CDR3 DNA reads TGTGCCAGCAGCCGCCCCGGGACTAGCGGGAATGAGCAGTTCTTC.

The V gene is TRBV30, the J gene TRBJ2-2; 8 positions agree with TRBD2. The CDR3 is 13 residues long. Germline values: CDR1 GTSNPN, CDR2 SVGIG (reference sequence). The trim removed 2 bases at V and 10 bases at J, leaving 6 bases unmatched. The chain's CDR3 is CAWSPTAGAELFF. CDR3 DNA: TGTGCCTGGAGTCCAACAGCGGGGGCGGAGCTGTTTTTT.

This chain connects TRBV5-1 to TRBJ1-1; possibly TRBD1 for D (6 bases). Deletions cut 4 bases from V and 2 bases from J, with 18 bases between. This CDR3 is 16 amino acids long. From germline, CDR1 is SGHRS and CDR2 YFSETQ. CDR3 protein: CASSRRSGQLNTEAFF. CDR3 nucleotide sequence: TGCGCCAGCAGCCGGAGAAGCGGACAGCTAAACACTGAAGCTTTCTTT.

In this sample, this clone turned up once. The J gene is TRBJ1-1, the V gene TRBV4-1, with 8 nucleotides matching TRBD1. The junction had 5 bases not matched to a gene; V was cut back by 4 bases and J by 7 bases. Germline assignment: CDR1 MGHRA and CDR2 YSYEKL. This CDR3 spans 13 amino acids. CDR3 sequence: CASSPLDRDEAFF. In nucleotides, the CDR3 is TGCGCCAGCAGCCCGCTGGACAGGGATGAAGCTTTCTTT.

In its sample, this clone is medium-sized (0.01 to 0.1%). The chain is built from TRBV5-6 and TRBJ2-1; D remains ambiguous. V was clipped by 0 bases and J by 2 bases, with 3 bases between them. Germline CDR1 is SGHDT and CDR2 is YYEEEE. The CDR3 covers 13 residues. CDR3 loop: CASSLDTYNEQFF. The CDR3 DNA is TGTGCCAGCAGCTTGGACACCTACAATGAGCAGTTCTTC.

The CDR3 is CATRPGYRDTDISISNQPQHF. The CDR3 nucleotides are TGTGCCACCAGGCCCGGATACCGGGACACCGATATATCCATTAGCAATCAGCCCCAGCATTTT. This sequence joins TRBV24-1 and TRBJ1-5; D is possibly TRBD1 (6 bases). The CDR3 covers 21 residues. The germline V gene encodes CDR1 KGHDR and CDR2 SFDVKD. V was pared by 7 bases and J by 0 bases, with 30 bases between.

CDR3 nucleotide sequence: TGTGCCAGCAGCTTTAGGGGGGAGACCCAGTACTTC. Amino acids: CASSFRGETQYF. The V and J genes are TRBV5-4 and TRBJ2-5, with D perhaps matching TRBD1 (6 bases). The V and J ends lost 2 bases and 5 bases respectively, with 7 bases between them. The germline gives CDR1 SGHNT, CDR2 YYREEE (reference sequence). The length of the CDR3 is 12 residues.

In its sample, this clone was seen a few times. The V call is TRBV5-1, the J call TRBJ2-1; a possible D gene is TRBD2 (7 bases). The CDR3 runs 15 residues. Germline CDR1 is SGHRS and CDR2 is YFSETQ. V was cut by 1 base and J by 9 bases, with 17 bases left in between. CDR3 residues: CASSLPAGAGSEQFF. CDR3 DNA: TGCGCCAGCAGCTTGCCGGCGGGGGCGGGATCTGAGCAGTTCTTC.

The rearrangement joins TRBV5-5 to TRBJ1-3; D remains unclear. The germline V gene has CDR1 SGHKS and CDR2 YYEKEE (reference sequence). The V end was cut by 0 bases, the J end by 1 base, with 8 bases between. This CDR3 has 15 amino acids. The CDR3 region has the DNA TGTGCCAGCAGCTTGGATGCGGGGTCTGGAAACACCATATATTTT. Translation: CASSLDAGSGNTIYF.

The J gene is TRBJ2-3, the V gene TRBV28, with TRBD2 matching over 8 bases. Germline CDR1 is MDHEN and CDR2 is SYDVKM. With V trimmed by 6 bases and J by 0 bases, 8 bases remained unmatched. The CDR3 runs to 16 residues. The CDR3 region is CASSSPGGTSTDTQYF. DNA for the CDR3: TGTGCCAGCAGCTCCCCGGGAGGGACTAGCACAGATACGCAGTATTTT. The full variable domain, in which reference TRBV28 and TRBJ2-3 provide the parts outside the CDR3, is DVKVTQSSRYLVKRTGEKVFLECVQDMDHENMFWYRQDPGLGLRLIYFSYDVKMKEKGDIPEGYSVSREKKERFSLILESASTNQTSMYLCASSSPGGTSTDTQYFGPGTRLTVL.